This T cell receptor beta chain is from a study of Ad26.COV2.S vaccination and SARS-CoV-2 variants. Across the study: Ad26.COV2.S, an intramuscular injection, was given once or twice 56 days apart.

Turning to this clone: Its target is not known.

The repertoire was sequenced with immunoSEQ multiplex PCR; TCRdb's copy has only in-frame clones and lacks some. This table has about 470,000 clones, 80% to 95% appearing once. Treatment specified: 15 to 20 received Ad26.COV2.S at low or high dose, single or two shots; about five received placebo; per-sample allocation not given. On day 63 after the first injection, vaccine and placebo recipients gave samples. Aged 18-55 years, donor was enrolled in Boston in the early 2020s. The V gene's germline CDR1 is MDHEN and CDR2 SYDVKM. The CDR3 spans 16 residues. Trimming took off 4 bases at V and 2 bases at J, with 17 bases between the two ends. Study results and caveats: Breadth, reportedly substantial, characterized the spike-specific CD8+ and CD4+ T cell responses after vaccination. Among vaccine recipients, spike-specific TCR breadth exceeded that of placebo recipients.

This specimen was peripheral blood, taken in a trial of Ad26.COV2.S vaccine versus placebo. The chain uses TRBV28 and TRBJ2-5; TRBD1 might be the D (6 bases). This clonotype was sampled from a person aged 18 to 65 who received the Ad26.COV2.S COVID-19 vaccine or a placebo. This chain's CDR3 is CASSSSGPGVQETQYF. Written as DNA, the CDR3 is TGTGCCAGCAGTTCGTCGGGCCCAGGGGTACAAGAGACCCAGTACTTC. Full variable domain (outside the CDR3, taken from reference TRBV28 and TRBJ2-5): DVKVTQSSRYLVKRTGEKVFLECVQDMDHENMFWYRQDPGLGLRLIYFSYDVKMKEKGDIPEGYSVSREKKERFSLILESASTNQTSMYLCASSSSGPGVQETQYFGPGTRLLVL.